The TCR beta chain under discussion was sequenced for a study of shared clonotypes between healthy human individuals. Background on the study: There were three CD4 naive, three CD4 memory, two CD8 naive and one CD8 memory plates per donor.

Findings and limits, study-wide: Clonotype sharing among the donors was expected to vary with sequencing depth.

The CDR3 sequence is 14 residues long. CDR1 is MNHNY, CDR2 SVGAGI, per germline (reference sequence). With 2 bases clipped from V and 3 bases from J, the junction kept 3 bases outside the gene matches. The authors loaded 200 ng DNA, 28,000 or so T cell genomes, into sorted-subset replicate PCRs. Produced via immunoSEQ multiplex PCR; TCRdb's table is partial and in-frame only. This sample has some 2,000,000 clones, with 90% to 95% found just once. There were no recent acute infections or vaccinations among the donors, who were healthy HIV-negative adults. About this clone: Its antigen is unidentified.

The sequence was collected from a young man in good health. Sequencing input: naive CD4+ T cells sorted from blood. Subset specified: CD45RA+ positively selected. V is TRBV6-6 and J is TRBJ2-7, with TRBD2 matching 8 bases. The CDR3 DNA reads TGTGCCAGCAGTTACCCGGGGGGGGGCTACGAGCAGTACTTC. This sequence encodes CASSYPGGGYEQYF.